This T cell receptor beta chain was recovered during a study of metastatic and nonmetastatic thyroid tumors. For the study at large: Repertoire data that came from the blood and tumor or nodule tissue of malignant and benign thyroid patients were compared. Whole-study results and caveats: It was reportedly found that TCR beta diversity was significantly higher in malignant thyroid tumors than in benign nodules, a difference seen in both blood and tumor samples.

Original processing methods: To classify distant metastasis in papillary thyroid cancer, a model was built from CDR3 differences across clinicopathological groups. MiXCR re-clonotyped the PCR reads for TCRdb. For this entry, the V and J calls and clone size follow TCRdb and not the study's own pipeline. The table records 5,000 to 6,500 clones, 37% of them present only once. This CDR3 region has 14 residues. Germline V gives CDR1 SGHRS, CDR2 YFSETQ. After removal of 3 bases from V and 10 bases from J, the junction contained 11 bases not matched to a gene. This clone has just one count. Its antigen is still unknown. Patients had received no treatment of any kind before thyroid surgery.

The sequence was collected from a male donor with papillary thyroid cancer or a benign thyroid nodule (not recorded which). Some clones in this sample may be carry-over from other donors' samples. The chain joins TRBV5-1 to TRBJ1-1; TRBD1 matches at 8 bases. The sequencing sample was made of tumor tissue. The CDR3 is CASSSGGAELGAFF. In DNA, the CDR3 is TGCGCCAGCAGCTCAGGGGGCGCGGAATTGGGAGCTTTCTTT.